This T cell receptor beta chain was recovered during a study of blood T cell repertoires in COVID-19. Whole-study context: Acute and convalescent COVID-19 samples came from the United States, Italy and Spain.

V dropped 4 bases and J dropped 0; count of bases not matched to a gene: 5. This CDR3 spans 16 amino acids. Germline V gene sequence: CDR1 SGHDN, CDR2 FVKESK. Recovered participants had two consecutive negative NP/OP PCR tests, healthcare professional clearance, or symptom resolution. Sequenced by immunoSEQ multiplex PCR; TCRdb stores in-frame clones only, minus some. The data show 150,000 or so clones, around 86% seen once. This chain uses TRBV14 with TRBJ2-7; 11 bases fit TRBD2. The sample was PBMCs or T cells enriched from blood (not recorded which). The sequence came from a man aged 45-65 years who had recovered from COVID-19. This chain's CDR3 is CASSRLTSGASYEQYF. CDR3 nucleotide sequence: TGTGCCAGCAGCCGATTGACTAGCGGGGCCTCCTACGAGCAGTACTTC.